This T cell receptor (beta chain) was sequenced during a study of CD8+ T cells in alopecia areata. Study background: Treated patients swallowed 5 to 10 mg of oral tofacitinib twice daily.

General study findings and limits: Researchers report lesional scalp, most notably alopecia totalis/universalis, outstripped normal scalp in clonality.

There are a few counts of this clone. Its antigen remains unknown. Researchers took lesional scalp punch biopsies and peripheral blood from people who were alopecia areata patients. PBMCs served as the source from which CD4+ and CD8+ T cells were sorted. The V end lost 7 bases, the J end lost 3 bases, and 8 bases lay between the germline ends. This CDR3 has 12 residues. CDR1 is SNHLY and CDR2 is FYNNEI in the germline V gene. Reverse transcribed after extraction, RNA yielded cDNA as the sequencing template. Generated by immunoSEQ multiplex PCR, the TCRdb table keeps only in-frame clones and is missing some. This repertoire shows 130,000 to 150,000 clones, roughly 48% found once; its top ten account for about 6.4%.

This TCR derives from a human donor with alopecia areata. The rearrangement joins TRBV2 to TRBJ2-3; D gene unclear. Sequenced sample: CD4+ T cells sorted from blood. DNA of the CDR3: TGTGCCAGCACCGGATGGACAGATACGCAGTATTTT. Amino acid sequence: CASTGWTDTQYF.